These T cell receptor beta chains were read from a single sample in a study of graft-versus-host responses after intestinal transplantation. The method was immunoSEQ multiplex PCR; TCRdb's version includes in-frame clones alone and lacks a portion of them. This table has approximately 24,000 clones, around 94% appearing once. Here the sequenced sample was PBMCs, taken 30 days after intestinal transplant. These receptors all stem from a human patient who received an intestinal transplant, so some T cells may come from the graft donor. The CDR3 runs from the conserved cysteine through the conserved F or W. D genes are given only for firm matches.

V gene	D gene	J gene	CDR3 DNA	CDR3 protein
TRBV5-1	TRBD2	TRBJ2-7	TGCGCCAGCAGCCCCCCGACTAGCGGGACCTACGAGCAGTACTTC	CASSPPTSGTYEQYF
TRBV19	TRBD1	TRBJ1-1	TGTGCCAGTAGTATCTACCACCTGACAGGGGGCTTGAACACTGAAGCTTTCTTT	CASSIYHLTGGLNTEAFF
TRBV29-1	TRBD2	TRBJ2-5	TGCAGCGTAGTTCTTAGCGGGAGTATACAAGAGACCCAGTACTTC	CSVVLSGSIQETQYF
TRBV7-2	TRBD2	TRBJ2-7	TGTGCCAGCAGCTTAGAATCTAGCGGGGTCTCCTACGAGCAGTACTTC	CASSLESSGVSYEQYF
TRBV6-5	TRBD2	TRBJ2-7	TGTGCCAGCAGCGACCCTAGCGGGGCGACCTACGAGCAGTACTTC	CASSDPSGATYEQYF
TRBV9	NA	TRBJ2-7	TGTGCCAGCAGCGTAGCTGAGGGGAACGAGCAGTACTTC	CASSVAEGNEQYF
TRBV6-1	NA	TRBJ2-3	TGTGCCAGCAGTGGAGACAGGAGGACAGATACGCAGTATTTT	CASSGDRRTDTQYF
TRBV10-3	NA	TRBJ1-6	TGTGCCATCAGTGACCCCCCTAGTCGTGTCTGGGATTTTGGGTATAATTCACCCCTCCACTTT	CAISDPPSRVWDFGYNSPLHF
TRBV5-1	NA	TRBJ2-1	TGCGCCAGCAGCTTGAGCGGGTTCAATGAGCAGTTCTTC	CASSLSGFNEQFF
TRBV6-1	NA	TRBJ1-4	TGTGCCAGCAGTGAACTGGGGATGCGGGGAGAAAAACTGTTTTTT	CASSELGMRGEKLFF
TRBV6-6	TRBD2	TRBJ2-7	TGTGCCAGCAGCGACCCTAGCGGGGCGACCTACGAGCAGTACTTC	CASSDPSGATYEQYF
TRBV5-4	NA	TRBJ2-7	TGTGCCAGCAGCTCCGGGGGGCCCGGGTACGAGCAGTACTTC	CASSSGGPGYEQYF
TRBV11-3	TRBD1	TRBJ1-2	TGTGCCAGCAGCCTTACGAGAGACAGGGGGATGTACTATGGCTACACCTTC	CASSLTRDRGMYYGYTF
TRBV5-8	TRBD1	TRBJ1-5	TGTGCCAGCAGCTTCCGGGACAGGGGCAATCAGCCCCAGCATTTT	CASSFRDRGNQPQHF
TRBV23-1	NA	TRBJ1-5	TGCGCCAGCAGTCCGTACCGAGACCGACAGTCAAATCAGCCCCAGCATTTT	CASSPYRDRQSNQPQHF